Listed below are T cell receptor beta chains from one sample, sequenced in a study of technical replicates of blood from several donors. Using immunoSEQ multiplex PCR, the repertoire was profiled, and TCRdb retains in-frame clones only, with some absent. This table has tens of thousands of clones, roughly 94% appearing once. Sequencing input: T cells isolated from PBMCs. These receptors were obtained from a human donor in good health. The CDR3 runs from the conserved cysteine through the conserved F or W. D genes are given only for firm matches. Clone sizes are given selectively: once, few, many, or a class where the clone is expanded.

D gene	J gene	clone size	V gene	CDR3 protein	CDR3 DNA
-	TRBJ2-1	-	TRBV29-1	CSVELAGASGYNEQFF	TGCAGCGTTGAACTGGCGGGGGCGTCAGGTTATAATGAGCAGTTCTTC
TRBD1	TRBJ1-5	-	TRBV7-9	CASSSGTDFGNQPQHF	TGTGCCAGCAGCTCAGGGACAGATTTCGGAAATCAGCCCCAGCATTTT
-	TRBJ1-6	-	TRBV19	CASSIMGSSYNSPLHF	TGTGCCAGTAGTATCATGGGGAGCTCCTATAATTCACCCCTCCACTTT
-	TRBJ2-3	-	TRBV7-9	CASSPKRFGRSTDTQYF	TGTGCCAGCAGCCCCAAAAGATTTGGCAGAAGCACAGATACGCAGTATTTT
-	TRBJ1-2	-	TRBV5-6	CASRTKQGRVYGYTF	TGTGCCAGCAGAACCAAACAGGGTCGAGTCTATGGCTACACCTTC
TRBD2	TRBJ2-7	-	TRBV14	CASSQEPGGSPYEQYF	TGTGCCAGCAGCCAAGAACCGGGCGGGAGCCCCTACGAGCAGTACTTC
-	TRBJ1-5	-	TRBV5-5	CASSPEEGFNQPQHF	TGTGCCAGCAGCCCGGAGGAGGGATTCAATCAGCCCCAGCATTTT
TRBD1	TRBJ1-4	-	TRBV28	CASSGQGGHEKLFF	TGTGCCAGCAGCGGACAGGGTGGGCATGAAAAACTGTTTTTT
-	TRBJ1-4	-	TRBV7-9	CASSPQQGVREKLFF	TGTGCCAGCAGCCCCCAACAGGGAGTGCGGGAAAAACTGTTTTTT
-	TRBJ1-5	-	TRBV19	CASSIVYREGQPQHF	TGTGCCAGTAGTATAGTTTACAGGGAAGGTCAGCCCCAGCATTTT
-	TRBJ1-1	-	TRBV4-1	CASSQGGLMVTEAFF	TGCGCCAGCAGCCAAGGGGGCCTGATGGTCACTGAAGCTTTCTTT
-	TRBJ2-1	-	TRBV10-1	CASSRALAGNEQFF	TGCGCCAGCAGCAGAGCTCTAGCAGGCAATGAGCAGTTCTTC
-	TRBJ2-2	-	TRBV6-1	CASSGSRTGELFF	TGTGCCAGCAGCGGGAGTCGGACCGGGGAGCTGTTTTTT
-	TRBJ1-1	-	TRBV27	CATGGSLTEAFF	TGTGCTACCGGAGGGTCTCTAACTGAAGCTTTCTTT
-	TRBJ2-5	-	TRBV7-6	CASSPRGTETQYF	TGTGCCAGCAGCCCAAGGGGTACGGAGACCCAGTACTTC
TRBD1	TRBJ1-4	-	TRBV19	CASSPRQGKFQNEKLFF	TGTGCCAGTAGTCCACGACAGGGTAAGTTTCAGAATGAAAAACTGTTTTTT
TRBD2	TRBJ2-3	-	TRBV4-1	CASSHAGTSGPTADTQYF	TGCGCCAGCAGCCACGCTGGGACTAGCGGCCCTACTGCAGATACGCAGTATTTT
-	TRBJ2-2	-	TRBV28	CATVSDRTNTGELFF	TGTGCCACCGTTTCTGACAGGACGAACACCGGGGAGCTGTTTTTT
-	TRBJ2-5	-	TRBV4-1	CASSQGRGSQETQYF	TGCGCCAGCAGCCAAGGCCGGGGGTCCCAAGAGACCCAGTACTTC
TRBD1	TRBJ1-1	-	TRBV9	CASSVAFGDRGKAFF	TGTGCCAGCAGCGTAGCTTTCGGGGACAGGGGTAAAGCTTTCTTT
TRBD1	TRBJ2-5	-	TRBV6-5	CASSLIRTGGQETQYF	TGTGCCAGCAGTTTAATCAGGACAGGGGGTCAAGAGACCCAGTACTTC
TRBD1	TRBJ2-7	-	TRBV11-2	CASSLVTVQGAGEQYF	TGTGCCAGCAGCTTAGTGACGGTGCAGGGGGCAGGCGAGCAGTACTTC
-	TRBJ2-3	-	TRBV6-1	CASSDWGGARDTQYF	TGTGCCAGCAGTGATTGGGGGGGGGCACGAGATACGCAGTATTTT
-	TRBJ1-6	-	TRBV5-6	CASSQEQGDNSPLHF	TGTGCCAGCAGCCAGGAACAGGGAGATAATTCACCCCTCCACTTT
TRBD1	TRBJ1-2	-	TRBV5-1	CASSLGGQGYGYTF	TGCGCCAGCAGCTTGGGAGGACAGGGGTATGGCTACACCTTC
-	TRBJ2-5	-	TRBV5-1	CASSSVHGTSGTQYF	TGCGCCAGCAGCTCGGTACACGGTACCTCGGGGACCCAGTACTTC
-	TRBJ2-1	-	TRBV15	CATSSHGASGNEQFF	TGTGCCACCAGCAGCCATGGGGCTAGTGGGAATGAGCAGTTCTTC
-	TRBJ2-7	-	TRBV27	CASSRRTVDSYEQYF	TGTGCCAGCAGTCGACGGACAGTAGACTCCTACGAGCAGTACTTC
-	TRBJ2-7	-	TRBV27	CASSLAMRDFEQYF	TGTGCCAGCAGTTTAGCCATGAGGGACTTCGAGCAGTACTTC
-	TRBJ2-7	few	TRBV19	CASREFGSYEQYF	TGTGCCAGTCGAGAGTTTGGCTCCTACGAGCAGTACTTC
-	TRBJ2-1	-	TRBV5-1	CASSNSSNNEQFF	TGCGCCAGCAGTAACAGCAGCAACAATGAGCAGTTCTTC
-	TRBJ1-2	-	TRBV7-9	CASSLMDSGYTF	TGTGCCAGCAGCCTGATGGACAGTGGCTACACCTTC
TRBD2	TRBJ2-1	-	TRBV9	CASSVNLAGVYEQFF	TGTGCCAGCAGCGTAAACCTAGCGGGAGTCTATGAGCAGTTCTTC
TRBD2	TRBJ2-1	-	TRBV19	CASSPPGGAHNEQFF	TGTGCCAGTAGTCCCCCGGGGGGTGCACACAATGAGCAGTTCTTC
-	TRBJ2-7	-	TRBV7-8	CASNNPGSSYEQYF	TGTGCCAGCAACAACCCGGGAAGCTCCTACGAGCAGTACTTC
TRBD1	TRBJ1-2	-	TRBV28	CASSLRGQDYGYTF	TGTGCCAGCAGTTTACGGGGACAGGACTATGGCTACACCTTC
-	TRBJ1-1	-	TRBV4-1	CASSYQKGGVGTEAFF	TGCGCCAGCAGCTATCAAAAAGGGGGGGTGGGCACTGAAGCTTTCTTT
TRBD1	TRBJ2-7	-	TRBV4-1	CASSSRQGVDEQYF	TGCGCCAGCAGCTCTAGACAGGGGGTCGATGAGCAGTACTTC
TRBD1	TRBJ1-2	few	TRBV4-1	CASSQEQGANYGYTF	TGCGCCAGCAGCCAAGAACAGGGGGCGAACTATGGCTACACCTTC
-	TRBJ2-3	-	TRBV6-1	CASSEGRGLTDTQYF	TGTGCCAGCAGTGAAGGGAGGGGCCTCACAGATACGCAGTATTTT